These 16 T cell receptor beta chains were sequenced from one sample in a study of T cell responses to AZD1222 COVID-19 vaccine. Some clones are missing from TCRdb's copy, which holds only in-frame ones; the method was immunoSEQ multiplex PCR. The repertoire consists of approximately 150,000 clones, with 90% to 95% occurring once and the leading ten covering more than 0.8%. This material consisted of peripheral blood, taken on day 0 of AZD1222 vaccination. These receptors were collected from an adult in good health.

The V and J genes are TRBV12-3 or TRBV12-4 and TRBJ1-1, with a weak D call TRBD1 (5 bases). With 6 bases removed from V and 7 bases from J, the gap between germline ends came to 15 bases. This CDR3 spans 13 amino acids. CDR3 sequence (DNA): TGTGCCAGCAGCGCCAAGAGGGGCCGTGAAGCTTTCTTT. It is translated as CASSAKRGREAFF.

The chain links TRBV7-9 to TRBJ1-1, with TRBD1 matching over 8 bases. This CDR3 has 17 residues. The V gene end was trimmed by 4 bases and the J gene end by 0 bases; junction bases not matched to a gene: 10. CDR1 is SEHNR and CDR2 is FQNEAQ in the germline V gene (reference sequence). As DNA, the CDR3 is TGTGCCAGCAGCTCCGGACAGGGAGCCCCAATGAACACTGAAGCTTTCTTT. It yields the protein CASSSGQGAPMNTEAFF.

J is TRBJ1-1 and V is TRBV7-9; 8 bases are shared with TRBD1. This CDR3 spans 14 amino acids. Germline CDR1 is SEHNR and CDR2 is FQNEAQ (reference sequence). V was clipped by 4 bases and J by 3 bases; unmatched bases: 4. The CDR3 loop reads CASSSDRDHTEAFF. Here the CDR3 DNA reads TGTGCCAGCAGCTCGGACAGGGATCACACTGAAGCTTTCTTT.

The DNA for the CDR3 is TGCGCCAGCAGCTTGGTGGGAGGGACTACCTACAATGAGCAGTTCTTC. Translation: CASSLVGGTTYNEQFF. The chain links TRBV5-1 to TRBJ2-1; 7 positions agree with TRBD2. The V segment lost 0 bases and the J segment 2 bases; nucleotides outside the gene matches: 5. The CDR3 has 16 amino acids. The germline V gene has CDR1 SGHRS and CDR2 YFSETQ.

In DNA form, the CDR3 reads TGTGCCAGCAGCGTTGGTCCCGAAAAAACGGGTGGGGCCAACGTCCTGACTTTC. This translates into CASSVGPEKTGGANVLTF. The rearrangement joins TRBV9 to TRBJ2-6; D is undetermined. Per germline, CDR1 SGDLS and CDR2 YYNGEE. Trimming took off 2 bases at V and 3 bases at J, with 18 bases between the two ends. This CDR3 spans 18 amino acids.

The CDR3 sequence is CASSQAGREFPYEQYF. CDR3 nucleotide sequence: TGTGCCAGCAGCCAAGCGGGCAGGGAGTTCCCCTACGAGCAGTACTTC. The genes are TRBV3-1 (or the pseudogene TRBV3-2) and TRBJ2-7, with D perhaps TRBD1 or TRBD2 (5 bases each). V dropped 1 base and J dropped 2 bases, with 15 bases sitting between them. Germline values: CDR1 LGHDT, CDR2 YNNKEL (reference sequence). The CDR3 loop spans 16 amino acids.

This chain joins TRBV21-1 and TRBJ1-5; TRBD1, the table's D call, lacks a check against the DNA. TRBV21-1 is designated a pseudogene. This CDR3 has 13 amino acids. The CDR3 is CASSKKGNQPQHF. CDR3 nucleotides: TGTGCCAGCAGCAAAAAGGGGAATCAGCCCCAGCATTTT.

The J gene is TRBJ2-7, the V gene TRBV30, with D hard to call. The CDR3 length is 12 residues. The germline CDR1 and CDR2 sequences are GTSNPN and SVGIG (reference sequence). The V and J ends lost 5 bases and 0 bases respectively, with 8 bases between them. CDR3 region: CAWAVSSYEQYF. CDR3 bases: TGTGCCTGGGCCGTCAGCTCCTACGAGCAGTACTTC.

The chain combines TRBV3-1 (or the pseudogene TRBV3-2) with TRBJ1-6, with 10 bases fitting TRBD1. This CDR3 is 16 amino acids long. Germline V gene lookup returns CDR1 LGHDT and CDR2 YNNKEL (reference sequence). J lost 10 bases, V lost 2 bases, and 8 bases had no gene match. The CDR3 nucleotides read TGTGCCAGCAGCCAATTTGGGACAGGGGCGATCTCACCCCTCCACTTT. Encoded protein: CASSQFGTGAISPLHF.

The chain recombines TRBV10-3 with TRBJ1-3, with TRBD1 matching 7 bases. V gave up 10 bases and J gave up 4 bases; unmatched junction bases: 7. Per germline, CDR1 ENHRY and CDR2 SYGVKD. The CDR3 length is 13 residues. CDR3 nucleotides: TGTGCCAACAGACAGGGCACAGGAAACACCATATATTTT. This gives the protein CANRQGTGNTIYF.

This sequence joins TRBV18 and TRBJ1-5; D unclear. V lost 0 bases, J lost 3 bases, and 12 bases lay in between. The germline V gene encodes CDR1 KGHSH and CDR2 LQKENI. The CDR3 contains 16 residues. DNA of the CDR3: TGTGCCAGCTCACCACCGGGAAGCTCCTCCAATCAGCCCCAGCATTTT. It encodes CASSPPGSSSNQPQHF.

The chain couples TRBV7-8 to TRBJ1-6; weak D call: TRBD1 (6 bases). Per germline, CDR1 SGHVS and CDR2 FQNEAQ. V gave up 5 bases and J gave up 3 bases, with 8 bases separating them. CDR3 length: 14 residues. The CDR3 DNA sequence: TGTGCCAGCAGCGGGGGCTTCTATAATTCACCCCTCCACTTT. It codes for CASSGGFYNSPLHF.

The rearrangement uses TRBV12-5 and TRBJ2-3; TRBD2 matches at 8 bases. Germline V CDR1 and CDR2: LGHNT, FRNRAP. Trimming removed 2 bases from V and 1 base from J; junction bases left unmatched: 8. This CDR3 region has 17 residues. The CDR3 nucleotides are TGTGCTAGTGGTTTGCGGCGGGGGGATGGAGGCACAGATACGCAGTATTTT. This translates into CASGLRRGDGGTDTQYF. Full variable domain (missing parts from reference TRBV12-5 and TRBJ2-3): DARVTQTPRHKVTEMGQEVTMRCQPILGHNTVFWYRQTMMQGLELLAYFRNRAPLDDSGMPKDRFSAEMPDATLATLKIQPSEPRDSAVYFCASGLRRGDGGTDTQYFGPGTRLTVL.

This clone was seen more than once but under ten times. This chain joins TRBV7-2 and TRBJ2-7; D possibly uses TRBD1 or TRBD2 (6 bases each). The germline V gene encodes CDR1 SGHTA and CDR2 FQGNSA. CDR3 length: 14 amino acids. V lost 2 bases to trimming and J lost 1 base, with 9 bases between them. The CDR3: CASSLWGASYEQYF. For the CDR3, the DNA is TGTGCCAGCAGCTTATGGGGGGCGTCCTACGAGCAGTACTTC.

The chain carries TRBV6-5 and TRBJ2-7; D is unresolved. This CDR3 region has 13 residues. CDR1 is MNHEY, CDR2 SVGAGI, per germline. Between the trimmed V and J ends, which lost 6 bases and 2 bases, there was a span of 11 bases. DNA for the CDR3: TGTGCCAGCAGCACCGGGCTAACCTACGAGCAGTACTTC. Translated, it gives CASSTGLTYEQYF.

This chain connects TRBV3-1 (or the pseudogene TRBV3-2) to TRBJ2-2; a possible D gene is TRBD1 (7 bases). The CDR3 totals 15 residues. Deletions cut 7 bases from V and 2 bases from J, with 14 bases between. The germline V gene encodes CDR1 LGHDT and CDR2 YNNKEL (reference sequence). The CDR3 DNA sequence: TGTGCCAGCACCGGAGGGGGCACAAACACCGGGGAGCTGTTTTTT. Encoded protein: CASTGGGTNTGELFF.